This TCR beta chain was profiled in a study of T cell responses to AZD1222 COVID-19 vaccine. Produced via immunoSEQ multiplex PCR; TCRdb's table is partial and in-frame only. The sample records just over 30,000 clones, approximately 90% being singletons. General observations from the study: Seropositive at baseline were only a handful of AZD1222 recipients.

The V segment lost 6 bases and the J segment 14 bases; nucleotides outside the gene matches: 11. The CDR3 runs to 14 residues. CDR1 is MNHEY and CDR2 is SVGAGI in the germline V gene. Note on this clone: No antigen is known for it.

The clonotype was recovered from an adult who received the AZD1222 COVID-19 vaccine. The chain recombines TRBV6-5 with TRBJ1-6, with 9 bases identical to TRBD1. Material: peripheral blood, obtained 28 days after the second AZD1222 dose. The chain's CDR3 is CASRPGTGKRALHF. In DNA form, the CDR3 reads TGTGCCAGCAGACCCGGGACAGGGAAACGAGCCCTCCACTTT.